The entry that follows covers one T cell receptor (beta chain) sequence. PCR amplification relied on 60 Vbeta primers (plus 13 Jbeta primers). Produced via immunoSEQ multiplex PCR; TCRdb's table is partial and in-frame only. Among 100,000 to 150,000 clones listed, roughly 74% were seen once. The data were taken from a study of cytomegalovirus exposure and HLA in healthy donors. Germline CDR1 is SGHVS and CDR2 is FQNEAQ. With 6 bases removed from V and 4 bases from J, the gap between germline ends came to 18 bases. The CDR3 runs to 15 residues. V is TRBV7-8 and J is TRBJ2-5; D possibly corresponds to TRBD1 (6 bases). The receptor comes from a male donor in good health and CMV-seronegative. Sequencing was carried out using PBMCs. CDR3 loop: CASSSRTAGAETQYF. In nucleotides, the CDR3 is TGTGCCAGCAGTTCTCGGACAGCCGGTGCAGAGACCCAGTACTTC.